This T cell receptor beta chain was captured by sequencing in a study of control samples from healthy donors and cancer patients. The CDR3 runs to 16 residues. The ends lost 0 bases at V and 11 bases at J; junction bases unmatched: 8. Germline V gives CDR1 SGHNT, CDR2 YYREEE (reference sequence). Using immunoSEQ multiplex PCR, the repertoire was profiled, and TCRdb retains in-frame clones only, with some absent. The sample lists about 51,000 clones, about 80% occurring once. Material for sequencing was blood. The sequence derives from a man aged 70 or older in good health. The chain is built from TRBV5-4 and TRBJ1-6, with 10 bases fitting TRBD1. The CDR3 region is CASSLAPGQGNPPLHF. CDR3 coding DNA: TGTGCCAGCAGCTTGGCTCCGGGACAGGGGAATCCACCCCTCCACTTT.